Listed below are T cell receptor beta chains from one sample, sequenced in a study of beta chain features in type 1 diabetes. The method was immunoSEQ multiplex PCR; TCRdb's version includes in-frame clones alone and lacks a portion of them. The sample records 310,000 or so clones, 9.5% to 12% being singletons. Material for sequencing was naive CD4+ T cells from blood. The receptors here all came from a woman in her 30s in good health. The CDR3 runs from the conserved cysteine through the conserved F or W.

j_call v_call cdr3_aa
TRBJ1-5 TRBV18 CASSSYGTDNQPQHF
TRBJ2-1 TRBV9 CASSPTRLAVNEQFF
TRBJ1-5 TRBV5-5 CASSLRGISQPQHF
TRBJ2-7 TRBV7-2 CASSLEGGSGYEQYF
TRBJ2-5 TRBV28 CASSTSWGEQETQYF
TRBJ1-2 TRBV5-1 CASSLGTGFGYTF
TRBJ2-1 TRBV29-1 CSVELGWGEFF
TRBJ1-3 TRBV5-1 CASSLAAGSGNTIYF
TRBJ2-5 TRBV4-3 CASSPGLAGAQETQYF
TRBJ2-7 TRBV15 CATSVRQGGSEQYF
TRBJ2-7 TRBV11-1 CASSPGDRPGEQYF
TRBJ2-1 TRBV27 CASSSGLAGFNEQFF
TRBJ1-2 TRBV20-1 CSAEATGYTF
TRBJ2-7 TRBV7-6 CASSLQGSEQYF
TRBJ2-7 TRBV27 CASSLSASVGLRYEQYF
TRBJ2-7 TRBV6-1 CASNDRGGSYEQYF
TRBJ2-2 TRBV5-6 CASSLGSSVVTGELFF
TRBJ2-5 TRBV19 CASSIRETQYF
TRBJ2-2 TRBV7-9 CASSVPFLRSPNTGELFF
TRBJ1-1 TRBV6-6 CASSIRESKAFF
TRBJ1-4 TRBV5-6 CASSLAGTGGINEKLFF
TRBJ1-5 TRBV29-1 CSVFLEANQPQHF
TRBJ2-7 TRBV28 CASSSPGKRASYEQYF
TRBJ2-1 TRBV7-3 CASSLTGGQGAREQFF
TRBJ2-7 TRBV29-1 CSVGFGVEPYEQYF
TRBJ1-2 TRBV7-2 CASSFSTGKDGYTF
TRBJ1-2 TRBV14 CASSHMNRGENGYTF
TRBJ2-1 TRBV7-9 CASNPGPNEQFF
TRBJ2-3 TRBV6-5 CASRNRGQGTDTQYF
TRBJ2-2 TRBV6-5 CASRSAGERTGELFF
TRBJ2-5 TRBV19 CASSYTGVRETQYF
TRBJ1-5 TRBV11-1 CASSLDRGGQPQHF
TRBJ2-3 TRBV18 CASSPGTSGWDTQYF
TRBJ2-7 TRBV7-9 CASSLGSAGDYEQYF
TRBJ2-4 TRBV4-3 CASSQVAGAANIQYF
TRBJ2-3 TRBV7-2 CATNGRSTDTQYF
TRBJ2-1 TRBV28 CASGLREFYNEQFF